This passage covers 18 T cell receptor beta chains from one sample sequenced in a study of OX40 agonist ivuxolimab in advanced cancers. Method: immunoSEQ multiplex PCR; TCRdb's copy keeps in-frame clones and lacks some. The sample shows roughly 43,000 clones, roughly nine tenths of them seen only once. The sequencing here drew on CD4+ or CD8+ T cells sorted from blood, taken in a trial of the OX40 agonist ivuxolimab. All receptors derive from an adult with an advanced solid tumor such as melanoma, head and neck, liver or kidney cancer.

V usage is TRBV2 and J usage is TRBJ2-3; perhaps TRBD2 as D (6 bases). V was clipped by 0 bases and J by 3 bases, with 13 bases between them. The CDR3 is made up of 16 amino acids. In germline, CDR1 is SNHLY, CDR2 FYNNEI. The CDR3: CASSEAPGRGTDTQYF. In nucleotides, the CDR3 is TGTGCCAGCAGTGAAGCGCCCGGGCGGGGAACAGATACGCAGTATTTT.

The V gene is TRBV9, the J gene TRBJ2-1; TRBD2 matches 9 bases. With V trimmed by 3 bases and J by 3 bases, 10 bases remained unmatched. Looked up from germline, CDR1 is SGDLS and CDR2 is YYNGEE. The CDR3 runs 17 residues. The CDR3: CASSDPQGAGGYNEQFF. The CDR3 DNA follows: TGTGCCAGCAGCGACCCCCAGGGAGCGGGGGGCTACAATGAGCAGTTCTTC.

The CDR3 loop reads CATSRVPRDTGELFF. Here the CDR3 DNA reads TGTGCCACCAGCAGAGTCCCCAGGGACACCGGGGAGCTGTTTTTT. J is TRBJ2-2 and V is TRBV15, with a tentative D call TRBD1 (5 bases). Germline CDR1 and CDR2: LNHNV and YYDKDF (reference sequence). The CDR3 is made up of 15 amino acids. V shed 1 base and J shed 3 bases, with 9 bases lying between them.

In nucleotides, the CDR3 is TGTGCCAGTAGTATAGGTGATACAGGGGCGGCTGAGCAGTTCTTC. It is translated as CASSIGDTGAAEQFF. The rearrangement links TRBV19 to TRBJ2-1, with 7 positions matching TRBD1. CDR3 length: 15 amino acids. J gave up 9 bases and V 1 base, and 9 bases lay outside the gene matches. From germline, CDR1 is LNHDA and CDR2 SQIVND (reference sequence).

V and J are TRBV19 and TRBJ1-5; D unresolved. V lost 5 bases and J 0 bases, leaving 8 bases between the germline ends. CDR1 and CDR2 from the germline V gene are LNHDA and SQIVND (reference sequence). The CDR3 spans 14 residues. The CDR3 nucleotides are TGTGCCAGTAGTGGACTCTATAGCAATCAGCCCCAGCATTTT. Its translation: CASSGLYSNQPQHF. Combining the CDR3 with reference TRBV19 and TRBJ1-5 gives the whole variable domain DGGITQSPKYLFRKEGQNVTLSCEQNLNHDAMYWYRQDPGQGLRLIYYSQIVNDFQKGDIAEGYSVSREKKESFPLTVTSAQKNPTAFYLCASSGLYSNQPQHFGDGTRLSIL.

The chain has TRBV7-9 and TRBJ1-2; tentatively, D is TRBD1 (5 bases). CDR3 length: 12 amino acids. Germline assignment: CDR1 SEHNR and CDR2 FQNEAQ (reference sequence). V was pared by 4 bases and J by 8 bases, with 11 bases between. The CDR3 DNA is TGTGCCAGCAGCTATTCGGGGCAGGGCTACACCTTC. Residues: CASSYSGQGYTF.

The J gene is TRBJ1-1, the V gene TRBV5-4; unclear D gene. This CDR3 is 13 amino acids long. Trimming stripped 5 bases from V and 1 base from J, with 9 bases between. CDR1 SGHNT and CDR2 YYREEE come from the germline V gene (reference sequence). The CDR3 sequence: CASRQEANTEAFF. CDR3 DNA: TGTGCCAGCAGACAAGAAGCGAACACTGAAGCTTTCTTT.

In this sample, this clone turned up once. This chain uses TRBV29-1 with TRBJ2-2; D is possibly TRBD2 (5 bases). V lost 5 bases and J lost 8, with 9 bases in between. Germline V gene data show CDR1 as SQVTM and CDR2 as ANQGSEA. The CDR3 extends over 11 amino acids. The CDR3 region has the DNA TGCAGCGTTCAGAGGGCGGGGGAGCTGTTTTTT. Amino acid sequence: CSVQRAGELFF.

The chain carries TRBV5-1 and TRBJ2-5; the D call may be TRBD1 or TRBD2 (6 bases each). CDR3 length equals 15 residues. V was clipped by 1 base and J by 1 base, with 11 bases between them. CDR1 is SGHRS, CDR2 YFSETQ, per germline. For the CDR3, the DNA is TGCGCCAGCAGCTTGAAACGGGGGCCCCAAGAGACCCAGTACTTC. Translation: CASSLKRGPQETQYF.

V gene TRBV5-4 combines with J gene TRBJ2-1; 11 bases agree with TRBD2. The CDR3 consists of 17 residues. The junction had 4 bases not matched to a gene; V was cut back by 0 bases and J by 2 bases. Germline loops: CDR1 SGHNT, CDR2 YYREEE (reference sequence). CDR3 sequence reads: CASSLGSGGATYNEQFF. Here the CDR3 DNA reads TGTGCCAGCAGCTTGGGTAGCGGGGGGGCCACCTACAATGAGCAGTTCTTC.

In DNA, the CDR3 is TGCGCCAGTGGATGGATGAGGGCCACTGAAGCTTTCTTT. Its protein product is CASGWMRATEAFF. This chain links TRBV5-1 with TRBJ1-1; no definite D call. The CDR3 is made up of 13 amino acids. With 8 bases removed from V and 4 bases from J, the gap between germline ends came to 15 bases. CDR1 is SGHRS and CDR2 is YFSETQ in the germline V gene.

V and J are TRBV7-2 and TRBJ2-7; 7 positions match TRBD1. The V segment lost 1 base and the J segment 0 bases; nucleotides outside the gene matches: 3. The CDR3 spans 15 residues. CDR1 is SGHTA and CDR2 is FQGNSA in the germline V gene. CDR3 region: CASSLVAGGSYEQYV. DNA for the CDR3: TGTGCCAGCAGCTTAGTCGCAGGGGGCTCCTACGAGCAGTACGTC.

This chain joins TRBV19 and TRBJ2-3; D ambiguous. The ends were cut back, 1 base at V and 5 bases at J, with 7 bases in the middle. The germline CDR1 and CDR2 sequences are LNHDA and SQIVND (reference sequence). CDR3 length equals 13 residues. In DNA, the CDR3 is TGTGCCAGTAGTATAGTCTTCAGAGATACGCAGTATTTT. It encodes CASSIVFRDTQYF.

This rearrangement joins TRBV28 to TRBJ1-5, with a weak D call TRBD1 (6 bases). This CDR3 comprises 13 residues. V was pared by 5 bases and J by 4 bases, with 9 bases between. The V gene's germline CDR1 is MDHEN and CDR2 SYDVKM. CDR3 DNA sequence: TGTGCCAGCAGTCCTACAGGGAATCAGCCCCAGCATTTT. It codes for CASSPTGNQPQHF.

The V call is TRBV11-2, the J call TRBJ2-5; D tentatively fits TRBD1 or TRBD2 (5 bases each). The CDR3 loop spans 16 amino acids. The V gene lost 6 bases and the J gene lost 2 bases, with 19 bases spanning the gap. Germline V gene data show CDR1 as SGHAT and CDR2 as FQNNGV. CDR3 region: CASRLTAGATQETQYF. The CDR3 DNA reads as TGTGCCAGCAGGTTAACGGCCGGGGCAACGCAAGAGACCCAGTACTTC.

About this clone itself: One end of the junction varies from germline; a read error may be responsible. The chain joins TRBV28 to TRBJ2-7; a possible D gene is TRBD1 (5 bases). From germline, CDR1 is MDHEN and CDR2 SYDVKM. The CDR3 length is 14 residues. The CDR3 sequence is CASSLLSQAYEQYF. The CDR3 nucleotides are TGTGCCAGCAGCTTATTATCACAGGCCTACGAGCAGTACTTC.

This chain joins TRBV19 and TRBJ2-5; 7 bases agree with TRBD1. With V trimmed by 6 bases and J by 1 base, 5 bases remained unmatched. Germline lookup yields CDR1 LNHDA and CDR2 SQIVND (reference sequence). This CDR3 contains 14 residues. The CDR3 protein is CASRKRGPQETQYF. The CDR3 region has the DNA TGTGCCAGTAGGAAAAGGGGGCCCCAAGAGACCCAGTACTTC.

The chain couples TRBV2 to TRBJ1-2; TRBD1 agrees at 9 bases. V was clipped by 6 bases and J by 2 bases; unmatched bases: 4. The length of the CDR3 is 14 residues. CDR1 is SNHLY and CDR2 is FYNNEI in the germline V gene. CDR3 amino acids: CASRGTGHNYGYTF. For the CDR3, the DNA is TGTGCCAGCAGAGGGACAGGGCACAACTATGGCTACACCTTC.